The present TCR beta chain was sequenced within a study of cytomegalovirus exposure and HLA in healthy donors. Study at large: Drawn from HLA-typed donors, approximately 85 million unique TCRs were held in an early data release.

With respect to this clone: Its antigen is not known.

Nominally healthy donors provided the samples, though records likely missed some immune exposures. Researchers ran the PCR with 60 Vbeta and 13 Jbeta primers. The assay was immunoSEQ multiplex PCR, and TCRdb's table has in-frame clones only and misses some. The table includes roughly 100,000 clones, around four fifths detected once. General study points: Under in vitro conditions, three CMV-associated chains were confirmed as specific for CMV antigens. In a later analysis, several top co-occurrence clusters appeared linked to parvovirus B19, influenza, CMV and Epstein-Barr virus.

The CDR3 has 18 amino acids. The V end was cut by 2 bases, the J end by 5 bases, with 25 bases between. CDR1 is MNHNS, CDR2 SASEGT, per germline. V and J are TRBV6-1 and TRBJ2-7, with a possible D match to TRBD2 (5 bases). This TCR derives from a woman between 35 and 50 years old in good health and CMV-seronegative. Sequenced: PBMCs. The CDR3 reads CASSEMGFPGSGLHEQYF. The DNA for the CDR3 is TGTGCCAGCAGTGAAATGGGCTTCCCGGGGTCGGGTCTCCACGAGCAGTACTTC.